Each of the 14 T cell receptor beta chains below was sequenced from the same sample in a study of a mutant IDH1 vaccine in newly diagnosed glioma. Time point denoted: baseline, week 1 (first vaccination visit). The treatment denotes: pre-vaccination baseline after standard-of-care therapy. Profiling relied on immunoSEQ multiplex PCR, and the TCRdb table lists in-frame clones only, not all of them. The sample lists around 37,000 clones; under 80% were seen once. This specimen was PBMCs, taken from a glioma patient treated with radiotherapy, temozolomide or both. These TCRs come from a man aged 40-50 years with glioma. Some clones in this sample may be carry-over from other donors' samples.

The rearrangement links TRBV19 to TRBJ1-5; 9 bases match TRBD1. The V segment lost 4 bases and the J segment 7 bases; nucleotides outside the gene matches: 5. The CDR3 runs 14 residues. Per the germline V gene, CDR1 is LNHDA and CDR2 is SQIVND (reference sequence). CDR3 loop: CASSRDRAFQPQHF. CDR3 bases: TGTGCCAGTAGTAGGGACAGGGCCTTCCAGCCCCAGCATTTT. The full variable domain, with the rest looked up from reference TRBV19 and TRBJ1-5, is DGGITQSPKYLFRKEGQNVTLSCEQNLNHDAMYWYRQDPGQGLRLIYYSQIVNDFQKGDIAEGYSVSREKKESFPLTVTSAQKNPTAFYLCASSRDRAFQPQHFGDGTRLSIL.

The chain is built from TRBV6-5 and TRBJ1-3, with no clear D. Looked up from germline, CDR1 is MNHEY and CDR2 is SVGAGI. Trimming shortened V by 10 bases and J by 8 bases, and 12 bases separated the two germline ends. The CDR3 runs to 11 residues. The CDR3: CATFGGDTIYF. CDR3 nucleotides: TGTGCCACCTTCGGCGGCGACACCATATATTTT.

The chain links TRBV2 to TRBJ2-1, with a possible D match to TRBD2 (7 bases). Trimming pared 3 bases from V and 4 bases from J, leaving 13 bases between. This CDR3 is built from 15 residues. The germline V gene has CDR1 SNHLY and CDR2 FYNNEI. CDR3 coding DNA: TGTGCCAGCAGTGACCTGGGGGGGCCTTACAATGAGCAGTTCTTC. This codes for CASSDLGGPYNEQFF.

This clone has only a few counts. This chain links TRBV6-1 with TRBJ1-4, with D maybe TRBD1 (5 bases). The CDR3 is 14 amino acids. Trimming cost V 2 bases and J 8 bases, with 12 bases left between them. Germline V gene lookup returns CDR1 MNHNS and CDR2 SASEGT. Written as DNA, the CDR3 is TGTGCCAGCAGTGAATTCTCGGGGGGGGAAAAACTGTTTTTT. Its translation is CASSEFSGGEKLFF.

CDR3 region: CASRQQETQYF. The CDR3 DNA follows: TGTGCCAGCAGACAGCAAGAGACCCAGTACTTC. The chain links TRBV5-4 to TRBJ2-5; D remains unclear. V was clipped by 5 bases and J by 2 bases, with 4 bases between them. Germline V gives CDR1 SGHNT, CDR2 YYREEE (reference sequence). The CDR3 is 11 amino acids.

This chain links TRBV12-1 with TRBJ1-5. TRBV12-1 is given as a pseudogene. The CDR3 runs to 15 residues. The CDR3 nucleotides are TGTGCCAGCAGCAAGAGGGACCGGTGTAATCAGCCCCAGCATTTT. Its protein is CASSKRDRCNQPQHF.

The CDR3 here is CASSLGAGVYEQYF. CDR3 bases: TGTGCCAGCAGCTTAGGGGCAGGGGTGTACGAGCAGTACTTC. V and J are TRBV5-6 and TRBJ2-7, with a possible D match to TRBD1 (6 bases). The germline V and J ends were trimmed by 2 bases and 4 bases, with 13 bases remaining between them. Germline CDR1 reads SGHDT; CDR2 reads YYEEEE. The CDR3 covers 14 residues.

This rearrangement joins TRBV5-4 to TRBJ1-2; no clear D gene. Germline V lookup: CDR1 SGHNT, CDR2 YYREEE (reference sequence). V lost 4 bases to trimming and J lost 6 bases, with 13 bases between them. This CDR3 contains 13 residues. In DNA, the CDR3 is TGTGCCAGCAGCGTGGACGGTAGCCATGGCTACACCTTC. Translated: CASSVDGSHGYTF.

In the case of this clone: At one end, the junction sequence differs from germline, possibly due to a read error. This chain uses TRBV25-1 with TRBJ1-1; D is undetermined. The CDR3 sequence is 10 residues long. Per germline, CDR1 MGHDK and CDR2 SYGVNS. The CDR3 region has the DNA TGTGCCAGTTCGAGGACCCGCTTAGAATTT. Translated: CASSRTRLEF.

This clone is medium-sized in the sample. The chain is built from TRBV10-3 and TRBJ1-5, with 10 nucleotides matching TRBD1. This CDR3 comprises 15 residues. V dropped 5 bases and J dropped 6; count of bases not matched to a gene: 7. CDR1 is ENHRY, CDR2 SYGVKD, per germline. Here the CDR3 DNA reads TGTGCCATCAGTACCGGACAGGGGGGAGGTCAGCCCCAGCATTTT. This encodes CAISTGQGGGQPQHF.

The J gene is TRBJ1-1, the V gene TRBV30; D is unclear. Germline CDR1 reads GTSNPN; CDR2 reads SVGIG (reference sequence). CDR3 length: 12 residues. The V end lost 2 bases, the J end lost 8 bases, and 12 bases lay between the germline ends. CDR3 bases: TGTGCCTGGAGTTGGGATGCAGACGAAGCTTTCTTT. This sequence encodes CAWSWDADEAFF.

With regard to this clone: Germline and junction disagree at one end, which may indicate a read error. The rearrangement uses TRBV30 and TRBJ1-5; TRBD1 agrees at 11 bases. The CDR3 runs 14 residues. Looked up from germline, CDR1 is GTSNPN and CDR2 is SVGIG (reference sequence). The CDR3 coding sequence is TGTGCCTGGGGACCGGGACAGGGGGTTCAGACCCAGCATTTT. This translates into CAWGPGQGVQTQHF.

This rearrangement joins TRBV5-4 to TRBJ1-1; tentative D call: TRBD1 (6 bases). Between the trimmed V and J ends, which lost 0 bases and 6 bases, there was a span of 21 bases. CDR1 SGHNT and CDR2 YYREEE come from the germline V gene (reference sequence). The CDR3 is 17 amino acids. The CDR3 sequence: CASSLARVKQGGAEAFF. DNA of the CDR3: TGTGCCAGCAGCTTGGCAAGGGTAAAACAGGGAGGGGCTGAAGCTTTCTTT. The full variable domain, in which reference TRBV5-4 and TRBJ1-1 provide the parts outside the CDR3, is ETGVTQSPTHLIKTRGQQVTLRCSSQSGHNTVSWYQQALGQGPQFIFQYYREEENGRGNFPPRFSGLQFPNYSSELNVNALELDDSALYLCASSLARVKQGGAEAFFGQGTRLTVV.

This clone was recorded a few times. Other nucleotide sequences from this sample produce the same CDR3. The chain has TRBV6-1 and TRBJ1-5; 7 bases match TRBD1. Germline V gene sequence: CDR1 MNHNS, CDR2 SASEGT. This CDR3 spans 13 amino acids. The V and J ends lost 2 bases and 5 bases, in that order; junction bases with no gene match: 0. In DNA form, the CDR3 reads TGTGCCAGCAGTGAACAGGGGGATCAGCCCCAGCATTTT. Translating gives CASSEQGDQPQHF.